This record concerns one TCR beta chain sequence. TCRdb recomputed calls from the RT-PCR reads with MiXCR, one row per CDR3 protein. The data hold roughly 30,000 distinct CDR3 sequences, with approximately 7% observed a single time. These data come from a study of patients and donors after allogeneic stem cell transplantation. V dropped 5 bases and J dropped 3; count of bases not matched to a gene: 3. Germline lookup yields CDR1 LNHDA and CDR2 SQIVND (reference sequence). The CDR3 consists of 17 residues. V usage is TRBV19 and J usage is TRBJ2-2; the match to TRBD2 covers 16 bases. This clonotype was obtained from a human donor who was either an allogeneic HSCT recipient or a stem cell or donor lymphocyte infusion donor (not recorded which). It is not recorded whose cells these are; they may come from a transplant donor. Material: blood, either unsorted or a sorted T cell fraction (not recorded which). DNA for the CDR3: TGTGCCAGTAGTGGGACTAGCGGGAGGGCCGACACCGGGGAGCTGTTTTTT. Protein sequence: CASSGTSGRADTGELFF.